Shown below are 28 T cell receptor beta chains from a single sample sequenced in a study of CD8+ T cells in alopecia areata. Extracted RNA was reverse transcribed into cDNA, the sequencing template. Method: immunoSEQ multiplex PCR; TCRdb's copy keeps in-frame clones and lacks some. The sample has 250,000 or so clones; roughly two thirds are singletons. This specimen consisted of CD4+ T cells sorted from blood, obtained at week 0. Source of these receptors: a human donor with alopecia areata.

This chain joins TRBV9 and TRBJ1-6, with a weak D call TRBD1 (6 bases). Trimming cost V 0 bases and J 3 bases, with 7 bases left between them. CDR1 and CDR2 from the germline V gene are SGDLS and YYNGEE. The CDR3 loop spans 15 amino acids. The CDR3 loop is CASSVEDSYNSPLHF. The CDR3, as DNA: TGTGCCAGCAGCGTAGAGGACAGCTATAATTCACCCCTCCACTTT. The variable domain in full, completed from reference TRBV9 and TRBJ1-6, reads DSGVTQTPKHLITATGQRVTLRCSPRSGDLSVYWYQQSLDQGLQFLIQYYNGEERAKGNILERFSAQQFPDLHSELNLSSLELGDSALYFCASSVEDSYNSPLHFGNGTRLTVT.

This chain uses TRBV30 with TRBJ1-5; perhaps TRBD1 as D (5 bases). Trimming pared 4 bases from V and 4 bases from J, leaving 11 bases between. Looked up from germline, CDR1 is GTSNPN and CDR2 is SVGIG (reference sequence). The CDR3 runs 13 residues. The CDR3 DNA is TGTGCCTGGACCCGGGGCGAAAATCAGCCCCAGCATTTT. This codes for CAWTRGENQPQHF.

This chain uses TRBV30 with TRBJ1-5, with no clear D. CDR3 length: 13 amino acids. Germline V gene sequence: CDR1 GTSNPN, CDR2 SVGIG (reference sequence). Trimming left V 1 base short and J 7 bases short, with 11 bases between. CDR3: CAWSDGVDQPQHF. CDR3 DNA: TGTGCCTGGAGTGATGGGGTTGACCAGCCCCAGCATTTT.

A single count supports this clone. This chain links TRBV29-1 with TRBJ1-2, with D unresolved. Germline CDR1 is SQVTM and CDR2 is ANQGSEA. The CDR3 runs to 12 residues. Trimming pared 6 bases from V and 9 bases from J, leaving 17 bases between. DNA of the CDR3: TGCAGCGTCGACACCTGGGCTGAGAGCTACACCTTC. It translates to CSVDTWAESYTF. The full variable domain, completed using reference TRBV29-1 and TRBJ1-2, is SAVISQKPSRDICQRGTSLTIQCQVDSQVTMMFWYRQQPGQSLTLIATANQGSEATYESGFVIDKFPISRPNLTFSTLTVSNMSPEDSSIYLCSVDTWAESYTFGSGTRLTVV.

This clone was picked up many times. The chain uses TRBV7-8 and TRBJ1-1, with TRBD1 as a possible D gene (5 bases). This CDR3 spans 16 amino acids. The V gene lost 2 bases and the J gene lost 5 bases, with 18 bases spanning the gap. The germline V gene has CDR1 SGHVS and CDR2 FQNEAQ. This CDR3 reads CASSLPAGGVRTEAFF. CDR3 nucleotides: TGTGCCAGCAGCTTACCAGCCGGAGGGGTGCGGACTGAAGCTTTCTTT.

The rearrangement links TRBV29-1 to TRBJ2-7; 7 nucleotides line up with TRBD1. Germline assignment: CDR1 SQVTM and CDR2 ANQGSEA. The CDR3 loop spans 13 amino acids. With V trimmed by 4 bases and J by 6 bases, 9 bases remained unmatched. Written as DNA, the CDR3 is TGCAGCGTTGGGGTGACAGGGTACGGCGAGCAGTACTTC. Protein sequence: CSVGVTGYGEQYF.

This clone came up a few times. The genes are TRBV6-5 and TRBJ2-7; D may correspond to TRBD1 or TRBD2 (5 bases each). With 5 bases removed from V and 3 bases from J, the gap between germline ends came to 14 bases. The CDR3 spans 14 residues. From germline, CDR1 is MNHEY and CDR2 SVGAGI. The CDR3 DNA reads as TGTGCCAGCAGTCCACCGGGACCCGTCTACGAGCAGTACTTC. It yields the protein CASSPPGPVYEQYF.

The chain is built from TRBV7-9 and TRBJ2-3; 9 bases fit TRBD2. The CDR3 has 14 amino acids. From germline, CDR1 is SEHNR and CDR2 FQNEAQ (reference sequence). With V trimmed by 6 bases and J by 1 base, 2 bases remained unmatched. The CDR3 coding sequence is TGTGCCAGCAGACCTAGCGGGGGCACAGATACGCAGTATTTT. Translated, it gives CASRPSGGTDTQYF.

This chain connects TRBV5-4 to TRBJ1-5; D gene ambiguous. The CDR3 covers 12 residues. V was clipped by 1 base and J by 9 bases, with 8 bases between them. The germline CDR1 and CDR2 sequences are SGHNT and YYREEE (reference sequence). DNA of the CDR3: TGTGCCAGCAGCTTGTTGGGGAGGCCCCAGCATTTT. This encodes CASSLLGRPQHF. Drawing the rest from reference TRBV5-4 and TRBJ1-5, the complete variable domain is ETGVTQSPTHLIKTRGQQVTLRCSSQSGHNTVSWYQQALGQGPQFIFQYYREEENGRGNFPPRFSGLQFPNYSSELNVNALELDDSALYLCASSLLGRPQHFGDGTRLSIL.

CDR3 nucleotide sequence: TGCGCCAGCAGCCCAAGTCCCTCCACAGATACGCAGTATTTT. This translates into CASSPSPSTDTQYF. The chain is built from TRBV4-1 and TRBJ2-3; D ambiguous. V gave up 4 bases and J gave up 2 bases, with 10 bases separating them. The CDR3 loop spans 14 amino acids. The germline gives CDR1 MGHRA, CDR2 YSYEKL.

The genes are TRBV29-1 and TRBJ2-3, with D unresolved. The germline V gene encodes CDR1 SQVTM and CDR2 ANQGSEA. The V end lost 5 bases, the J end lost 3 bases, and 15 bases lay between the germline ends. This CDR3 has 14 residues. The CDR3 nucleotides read TGCAGCGTTTACTCCGACGGGTTGACAGATACGCAGTATTTT. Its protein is CSVYSDGLTDTQYF.

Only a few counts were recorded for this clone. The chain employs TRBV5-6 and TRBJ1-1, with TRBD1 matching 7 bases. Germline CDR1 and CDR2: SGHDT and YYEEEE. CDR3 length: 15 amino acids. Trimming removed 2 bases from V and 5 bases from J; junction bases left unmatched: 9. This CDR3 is CASSFKRGLGTEAFF. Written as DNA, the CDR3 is TGTGCCAGCAGCTTTAAGAGGGGGCTCGGGACTGAAGCTTTCTTT.

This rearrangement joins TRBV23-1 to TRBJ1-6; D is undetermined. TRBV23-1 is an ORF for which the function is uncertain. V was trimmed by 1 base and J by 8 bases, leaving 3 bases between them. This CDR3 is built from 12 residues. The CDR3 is CASSQYYSPLHF. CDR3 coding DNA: TGCGCCAGCAGTCAATACTATTCACCCCTCCACTTT.

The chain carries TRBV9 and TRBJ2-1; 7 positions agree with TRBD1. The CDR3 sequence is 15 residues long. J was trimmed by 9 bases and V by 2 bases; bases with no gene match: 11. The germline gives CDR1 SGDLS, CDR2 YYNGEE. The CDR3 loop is CASSVGQAPGSEQFF. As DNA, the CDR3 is TGTGCCAGCAGCGTTGGACAGGCCCCTGGGAGTGAGCAGTTCTTC. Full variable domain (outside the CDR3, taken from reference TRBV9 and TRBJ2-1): DSGVTQTPKHLITATGQRVTLRCSPRSGDLSVYWYQQSLDQGLQFLIQYYNGEERAKGNILERFSAQQFPDLHSELNLSSLELGDSALYFCASSVGQAPGSEQFFGPGTRLTVL.

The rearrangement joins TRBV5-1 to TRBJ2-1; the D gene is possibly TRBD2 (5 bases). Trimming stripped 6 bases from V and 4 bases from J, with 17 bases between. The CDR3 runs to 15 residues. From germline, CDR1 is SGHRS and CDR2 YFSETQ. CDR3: CASTKTRDGYNEQFF. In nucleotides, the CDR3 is TGCGCCAGCACCAAGACCCGGGATGGATACAATGAGCAGTTCTTC.

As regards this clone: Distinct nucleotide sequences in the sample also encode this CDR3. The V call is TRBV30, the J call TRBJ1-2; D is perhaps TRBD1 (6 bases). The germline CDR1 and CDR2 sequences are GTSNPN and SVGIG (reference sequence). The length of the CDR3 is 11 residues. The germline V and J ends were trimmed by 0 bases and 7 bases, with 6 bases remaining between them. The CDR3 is CAWSVQGGYTF. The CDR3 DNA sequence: TGTGCCTGGAGTGTACAGGGTGGCTACACCTTC.

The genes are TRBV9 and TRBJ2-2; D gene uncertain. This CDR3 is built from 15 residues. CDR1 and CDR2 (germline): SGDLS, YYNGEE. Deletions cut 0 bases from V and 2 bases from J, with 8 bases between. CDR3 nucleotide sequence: TGTGCCAGCAGCGTAGAATTACTTAACACCGGGGAGCTGTTTTTT. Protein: CASSVELLNTGELFF.

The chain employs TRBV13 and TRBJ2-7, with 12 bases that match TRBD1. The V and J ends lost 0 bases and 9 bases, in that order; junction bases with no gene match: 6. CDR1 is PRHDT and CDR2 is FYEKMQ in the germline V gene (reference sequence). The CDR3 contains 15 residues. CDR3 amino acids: CASSLGGDRGLRQYF. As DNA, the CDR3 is TGTGCCAGCAGCTTAGGAGGGGACAGGGGGCTTCGGCAGTACTTC.

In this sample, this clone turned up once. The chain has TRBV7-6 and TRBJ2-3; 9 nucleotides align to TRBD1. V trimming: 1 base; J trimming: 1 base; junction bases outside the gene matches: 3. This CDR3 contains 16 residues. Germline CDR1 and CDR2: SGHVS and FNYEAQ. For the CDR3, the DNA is TGTGCCAGCAGCTTAGGGACAGGGGCTGGCACAGATACGCAGTATTTT. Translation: CASSLGTGAGTDTQYF. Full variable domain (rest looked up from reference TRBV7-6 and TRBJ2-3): GAGVSQSPRYKVTKRGQDVALRCDPISGHVSLYWYRQALGQGPEFLTYFNYEAQQDKSGLPNDRFSAERPEGSISTLTIQRTEQRDSAMYRCASSLGTGAGTDTQYFGPGTRLTVL.

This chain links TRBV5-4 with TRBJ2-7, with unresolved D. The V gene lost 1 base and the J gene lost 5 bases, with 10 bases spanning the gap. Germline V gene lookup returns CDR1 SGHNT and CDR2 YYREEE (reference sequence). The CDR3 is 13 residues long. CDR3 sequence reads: CASSLRANNEQYF. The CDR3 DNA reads TGTGCCAGCAGCTTGAGAGCGAACAACGAGCAGTACTTC.

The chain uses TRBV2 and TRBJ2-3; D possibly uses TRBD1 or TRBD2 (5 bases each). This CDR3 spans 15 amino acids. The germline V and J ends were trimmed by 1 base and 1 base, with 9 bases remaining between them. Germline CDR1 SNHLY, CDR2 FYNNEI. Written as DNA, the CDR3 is TGTGCCAGCAGTGAAGTGGGGGTTGGCACAGATACGCAGTATTTT. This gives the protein CASSEVGVGTDTQYF.

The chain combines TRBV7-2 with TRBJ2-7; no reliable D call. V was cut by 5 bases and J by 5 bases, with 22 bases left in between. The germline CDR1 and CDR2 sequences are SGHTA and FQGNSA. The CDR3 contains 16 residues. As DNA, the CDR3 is TGTGCCAGCAGCCCTCATCCCGCGACGGGTCCCCACGAGCAGTACTTC. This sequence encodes CASSPHPATGPHEQYF.

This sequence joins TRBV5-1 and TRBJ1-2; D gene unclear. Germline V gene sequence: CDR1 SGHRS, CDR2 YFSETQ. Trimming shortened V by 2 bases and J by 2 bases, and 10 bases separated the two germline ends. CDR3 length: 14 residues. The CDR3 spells CASSFRTENYGYTF. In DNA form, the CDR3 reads TGCGCCAGCAGCTTTCGGACGGAGAACTATGGCTACACCTTC. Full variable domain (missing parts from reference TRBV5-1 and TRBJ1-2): KAGVTQTPRYLIKTRGQQVTLSCSPISGHRSVSWYQQTPGQGLQFLFEYFSETQRNKGNFPGRFSGRQFSNSRSEMNVSTLELGDSALYLCASSFRTENYGYTFGSGTRLTVV.

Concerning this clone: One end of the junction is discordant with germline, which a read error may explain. CDR3 nucleotides: TGTGCCAGCAGATTGGACAGGGATCAGCCCCAGCATTTT. Encoded protein: CASRLDRDQPQHF. This chain uses TRBV5-4 with TRBJ1-5; 8 positions match TRBD1. The length of the CDR3 is 13 residues. Germline V gene sequence: CDR1 SGHNT, CDR2 YYREEE (reference sequence).

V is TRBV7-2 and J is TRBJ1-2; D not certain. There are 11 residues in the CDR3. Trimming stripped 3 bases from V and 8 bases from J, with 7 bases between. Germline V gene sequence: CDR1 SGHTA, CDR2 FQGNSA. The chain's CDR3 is CASSFMLGYTF. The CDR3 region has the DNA TGTGCCAGCAGCTTTATGCTCGGCTACACCTTC.

CDR3 in amino acids: CSVLRGSSYNEQFF. DNA for the CDR3: TGCAGCGTACTACGGGGAAGCTCCTACAATGAGCAGTTCTTC. The chain employs TRBV29-1 and TRBJ2-1, with D maybe TRBD2 (5 bases). Germline values: CDR1 SQVTM, CDR2 ANQGSEA. There are 14 residues in the CDR3. Trimming left V 6 bases short and J 0 bases short, with 12 bases between.

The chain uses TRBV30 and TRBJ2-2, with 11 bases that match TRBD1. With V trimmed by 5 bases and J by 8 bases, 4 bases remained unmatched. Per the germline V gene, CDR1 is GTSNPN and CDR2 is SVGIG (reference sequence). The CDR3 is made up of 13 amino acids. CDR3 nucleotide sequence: TGTGCCTGGGGACAGGGGGCGCGAGGGGAGCTGTTTTTT. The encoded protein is CAWGQGARGELFF.

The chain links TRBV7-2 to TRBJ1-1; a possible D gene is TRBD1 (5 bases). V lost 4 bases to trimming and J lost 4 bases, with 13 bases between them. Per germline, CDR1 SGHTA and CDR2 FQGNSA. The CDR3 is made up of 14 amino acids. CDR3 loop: CASSSQGFGTEAFF. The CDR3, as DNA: TGTGCCAGCAGCTCTCAGGGTTTCGGCACTGAAGCTTTCTTT. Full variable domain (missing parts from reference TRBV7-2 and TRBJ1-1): GAGVSQSPSNKVTEKGKDVELRCDPISGHTALYWYRQSLGQGLEFLIYFQGNSAPDKSGLPSDRFSAERTGGSVSTLTIQRTQQEDSAVYLCASSSQGFGTEAFFGQGTRLTVV.